The following is a T cell receptor (beta chain) sequence with its context. This sample was included in a study of blood T cell repertoires in COVID-19. On the study more broadly: PBMCs, B-cell-depleted T cells, or T cells were the source of the cDNA or gDNA that made up the material.

Participants were aged about 18 to 90 years, lived in 24 US areas, and enrolled virtually. Which cohort a participant joined came from the clinical history participants gave. Germline CDR1 and CDR2: LNHNV and YYDKDF (reference sequence). Deletions cut 5 bases from V and 1 base from J, with 8 bases between. There are 13 residues in the CDR3. Per the original methods: Amplified reference gene primers provided the basis for estimating nucleated cell counts. Produced via immunoSEQ multiplex PCR; TCRdb's table is partial and in-frame only. From that table come the V and J calls and clone size; the DNA was used to work out D and trimming. The sample lists about 340,000 clones; more than 90% were seen once.

The sequencing sample was made of PBMCs or T cells enriched from blood (not recorded which). V gene TRBV15 combines with J gene TRBJ1-1; a possible D gene is TRBD1 (5 bases). The clonotype originates from a woman younger than 45 who had recovered from COVID-19. This CDR3 reads CATSRDWNTEAFF. The CDR3 DNA reads as TGTGCCACCAGCCGGGACTGGAACACTGAAGCTTTCTTT.